This entry lists 10 T cell receptor beta chains sequenced from one sample in a study of blood T cell repertoires in COVID-19. TCRdb's table, derived via immunoSEQ multiplex PCR, lists solely in-frame clones and lacks some. The sample lists around 190,000 clones, about 80% occurring once. The sequencing sample was made of peripheral blood. The receptors derive from a man between 65 and 85 years old with active or convalescent COVID-19.

The chain recombines TRBV3-1 (or the pseudogene TRBV3-2) with TRBJ2-4; TRBD2 is a possible D gene (6 bases). This CDR3 is 13 amino acids long. V lost 0 bases, J lost 7 bases, and 7 bases lay in between. Germline V gene lookup returns CDR1 LGHDT and CDR2 YNNKEL (reference sequence). The CDR3 is CASSQDAGNIQYF. The CDR3 coding sequence is TGTGCCAGCAGCCAAGATGCGGGGAACATTCAGTACTTC.

Points on this clone: One junction end disagrees with the germline gene, perhaps due to a read error. V is TRBV7-8 and J is TRBJ2-5, with 8 bases matching TRBD2. The CDR3 has 19 amino acids. Looked up from germline, CDR1 is SGHVS and CDR2 is FQNEAQ. The CDR3 here is CARRPGGASGGASPETQYF. The CDR3 DNA reads as TGCGCCCGCCGCCCCGGGGGGGCCTCCGGGGGGGCCTCTCCAGAGACCCAGTACTTC.

The V and J genes are TRBV4-2 and TRBJ1-4, with 12 positions matching TRBD1. Trimming removed 0 bases from V and 8 bases from J; junction bases left unmatched: 7. Germline V gives CDR1 LGHNA, CDR2 YNFKEQ. The CDR3 consists of 17 residues. Here the CDR3 reads CASSQEGTGGAGEKLFF. The CDR3 coding sequence is TGTGCCAGCAGCCAAGAGGGGACAGGGGGCGCAGGGGAAAAACTGTTTTTT.

CDR3 nucleotide sequence: TGTGCCAGCAGCTTAGCGTTGGACACTTATAGCAATCAGCCCCAGCATTTT. Residues: CASSLALDTYSNQPQHF. This chain joins TRBV7-2 and TRBJ1-5, with a tentative D call TRBD1 (5 bases). The CDR3 extends over 17 amino acids. Looked up from germline, CDR1 is SGHTA and CDR2 is FQGNSA. V was clipped by 0 bases and J by 0 bases, with 12 bases between them.

This clone showed up just a few times. The rearrangement links TRBV7-2 to TRBJ1-1; 9 bases are a match to TRBD1. Germline V gives CDR1 SGHTA, CDR2 FQGNSA. This CDR3 contains 13 residues. The junction had 3 bases not matched to a gene; V was cut back by 4 bases and J by 6 bases. The DNA for the CDR3 is TGTGCCAGCAGCTACGGACAGGGGTCTGAAGCTTTCTTT. As protein: CASSYGQGSEAFF.

The genes are TRBV4-1 and TRBJ2-1, with D possibly being TRBD2 (5 bases). With 6 bases removed from V and 13 bases from J, the gap between germline ends came to 19 bases. CDR1 is MGHRA and CDR2 is YSYEKL in the germline V gene. There are 13 residues in the CDR3. The CDR3 bases are TGCGCCAGCAGAACCCCCGGGGAGTCCGAACAGTTCTTC. It yields the protein CASRTPGESEQFF.

The chain has TRBV5-4 and TRBJ2-1; 8 nucleotides line up with TRBD1. V gave up 5 bases and J gave up 6 bases; unmatched junction bases: 10. Germline V gene data show CDR1 as SGHNT and CDR2 as YYREEE (reference sequence). The CDR3 runs 15 residues. CDR3 protein: CASRTQGGAGNEQFF. The CDR3, as DNA: TGTGCCAGCAGGACACAGGGGGGCGCAGGCAATGAGCAGTTCTTC.

This clone was recorded a few times. The chain couples TRBV7-9 to TRBJ1-2; a weak D match, TRBD1 (5 bases). Germline-derived CDR1 and CDR2 are SEHNR and FQNEAQ (reference sequence). CDR3 length: 14 amino acids. V was trimmed by 5 bases and J by 3 bases, leaving 13 bases between them. DNA for the CDR3: TGTGCCAGCAGCCAGTCGACAGACTACTATGGCTACACCTTC. Translation gives CASSQSTDYYGYTF.

This chain uses TRBV14 with TRBJ1-5; unclear D gene. The CDR3 length is 13 residues. V lost 2 bases, J lost 4 bases, and 6 bases lay in between. In germline, CDR1 is SGHDN, CDR2 FVKESK. The CDR3 DNA follows: TGTGCCAGCAGCCAAAACCGGAATCAGCCCCAGCATTTT. Amino acids: CASSQNRNQPQHF.

The chain is built from TRBV7-2 and TRBJ2-1; 8 bases are shared with TRBD2. The junction had 5 bases not matched to a gene; V was cut back by 2 bases and J by 5 bases. The CDR3 is made up of 15 amino acids. Germline lookup yields CDR1 SGHTA and CDR2 FQGNSA. The CDR3 DNA sequence: TGTGCCAGCAGCTTAATTTGGCGGGGGGACAATGAGCAGTTCTTC. Translated: CASSLIWRGDNEQFF.